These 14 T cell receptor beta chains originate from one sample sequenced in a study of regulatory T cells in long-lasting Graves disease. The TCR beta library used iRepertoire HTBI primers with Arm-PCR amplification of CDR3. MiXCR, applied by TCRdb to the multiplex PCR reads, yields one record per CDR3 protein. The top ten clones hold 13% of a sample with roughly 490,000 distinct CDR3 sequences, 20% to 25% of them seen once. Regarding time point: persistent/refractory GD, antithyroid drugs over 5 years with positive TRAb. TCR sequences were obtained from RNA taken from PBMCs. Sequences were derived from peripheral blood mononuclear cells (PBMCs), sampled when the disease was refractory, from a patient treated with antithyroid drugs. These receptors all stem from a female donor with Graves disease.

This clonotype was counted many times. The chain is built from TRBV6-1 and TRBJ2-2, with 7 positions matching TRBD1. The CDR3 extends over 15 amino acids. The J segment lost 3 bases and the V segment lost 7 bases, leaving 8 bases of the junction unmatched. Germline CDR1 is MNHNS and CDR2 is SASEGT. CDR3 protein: CASTGTASDTGELFF. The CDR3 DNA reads TGTGCCAGCACCGGGACAGCGAGTGACACCGGGGAGCTGTTTTTT.

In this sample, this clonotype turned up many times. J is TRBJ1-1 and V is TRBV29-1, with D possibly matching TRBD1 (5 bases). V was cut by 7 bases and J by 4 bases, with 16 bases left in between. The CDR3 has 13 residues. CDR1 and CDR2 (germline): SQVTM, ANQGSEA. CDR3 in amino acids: CSAMGVMGTEAFF. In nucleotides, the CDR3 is TGCAGCGCGATGGGGGTGATGGGCACTGAAGCTTTCTTT.

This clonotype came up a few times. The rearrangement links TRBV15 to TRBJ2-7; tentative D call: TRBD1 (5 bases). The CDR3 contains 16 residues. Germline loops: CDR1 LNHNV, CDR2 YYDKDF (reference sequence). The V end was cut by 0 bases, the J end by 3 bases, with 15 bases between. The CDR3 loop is CATSRDLIRVNYEQYF. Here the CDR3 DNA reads TGTGCCACCAGCAGAGATCTCATCAGGGTAAACTACGAGCAGTACTTC.

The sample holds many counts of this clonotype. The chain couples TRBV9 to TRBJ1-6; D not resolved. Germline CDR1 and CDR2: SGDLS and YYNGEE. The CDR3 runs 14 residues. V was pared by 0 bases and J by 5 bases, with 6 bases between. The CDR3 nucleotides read TGTGCCAGCAGCGTAGGAGGGAATAATTCACCCCTCCACTTT. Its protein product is CASSVGGNNSPLHF.

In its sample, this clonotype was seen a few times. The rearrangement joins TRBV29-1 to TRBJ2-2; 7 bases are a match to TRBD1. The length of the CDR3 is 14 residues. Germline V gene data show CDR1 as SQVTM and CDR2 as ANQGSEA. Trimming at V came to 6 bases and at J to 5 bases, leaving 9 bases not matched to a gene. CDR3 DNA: TGCAGCGTAATAGGAGGCAGGGGGACCGGGGAGCTGTTTTTT. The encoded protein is CSVIGGRGTGELFF.

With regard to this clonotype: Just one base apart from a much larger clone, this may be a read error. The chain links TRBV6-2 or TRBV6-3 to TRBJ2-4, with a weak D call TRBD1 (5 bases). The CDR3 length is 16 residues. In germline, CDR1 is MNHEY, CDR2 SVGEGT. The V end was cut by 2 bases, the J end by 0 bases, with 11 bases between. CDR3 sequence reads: CASSYPRQSAKNIQYF. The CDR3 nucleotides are TGTGCCAGCAGTTACCCAAGACAGTCAGCCAAAAACATTCAGTACTTC.

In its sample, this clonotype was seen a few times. The CDR3 sequence: CSVEEGVGKSYEQYF. Here the CDR3 DNA reads TGCAGCGTTGAAGAAGGGGTGGGGAAATCCTACGAGCAGTACTTC. This chain links TRBV29-1 with TRBJ2-7; a weak D match, TRBD1 (5 bases). Germline values: CDR1 SQVTM, CDR2 ANQGSEA. This CDR3 contains 15 residues. The germline V and J ends were trimmed by 0 bases and 1 base, with 13 bases remaining between them.

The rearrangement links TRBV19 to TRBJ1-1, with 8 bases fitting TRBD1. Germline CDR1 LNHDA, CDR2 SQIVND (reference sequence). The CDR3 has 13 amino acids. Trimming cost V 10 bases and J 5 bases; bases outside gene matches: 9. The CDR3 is CAIVGRGHTEAFF. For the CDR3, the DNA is TGTGCCATCGTGGGCAGGGGGCATACTGAAGCTTTCTTT.

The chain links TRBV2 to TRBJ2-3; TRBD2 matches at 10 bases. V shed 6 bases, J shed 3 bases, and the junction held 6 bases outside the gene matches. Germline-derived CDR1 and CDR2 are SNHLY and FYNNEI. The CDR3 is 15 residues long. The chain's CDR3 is CASRRLAGGTDTQYF. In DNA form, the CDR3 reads TGTGCCAGCAGGAGACTAGCGGGTGGGACAGATACGCAGTATTTT. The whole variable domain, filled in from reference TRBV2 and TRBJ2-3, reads EPEVTQTPSHQVTQMGQEVILRCVPISNHLYFYWYRQILGQKVEFLVSFYNNEISEKSEIFDDQFSVERPDGSNFTLKIRSTKLEDSAMYFCASRRLAGGTDTQYFGPGTRLTVL.

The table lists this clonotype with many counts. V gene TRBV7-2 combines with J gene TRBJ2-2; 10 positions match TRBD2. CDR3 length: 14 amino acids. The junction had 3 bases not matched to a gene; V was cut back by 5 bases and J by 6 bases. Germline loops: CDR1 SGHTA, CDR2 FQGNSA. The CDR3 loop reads CASSPGLASGELFF. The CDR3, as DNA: TGTGCCAGCAGCCCGGGACTAGCGTCCGGGGAGCTGTTTTTT.

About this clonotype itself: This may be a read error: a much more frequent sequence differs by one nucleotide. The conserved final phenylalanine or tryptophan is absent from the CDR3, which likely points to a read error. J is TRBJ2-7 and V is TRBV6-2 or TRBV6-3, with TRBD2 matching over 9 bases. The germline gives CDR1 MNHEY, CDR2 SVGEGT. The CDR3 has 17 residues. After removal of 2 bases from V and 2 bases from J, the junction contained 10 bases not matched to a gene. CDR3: CASSYVSIGGGAYEQYL. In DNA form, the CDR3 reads TGTGCCAGCAGTTACGTCTCGATTGGCGGGGGGGCCTACGAGCAGTACCTC.

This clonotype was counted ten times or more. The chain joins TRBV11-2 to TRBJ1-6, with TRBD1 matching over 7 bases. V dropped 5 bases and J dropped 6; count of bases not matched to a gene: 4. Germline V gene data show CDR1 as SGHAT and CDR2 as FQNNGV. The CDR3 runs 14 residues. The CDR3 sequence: CASSGGQSNSPLHF. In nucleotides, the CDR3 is TGTGCCAGCAGCGGGGGACAGAGTAATTCACCCCTCCACTTT.

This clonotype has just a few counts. The DNA for the CDR3 is TGTGCCAGCAGCTTAGGTGCGGGAGAGGGCGAGCAGTACTTC. This translates into CASSLGAGEGEQYF. The chain couples TRBV11-2 to TRBJ2-7, with 7 bases lining up with TRBD2. This CDR3 contains 14 residues. The V segment lost 1 base and the J segment 6 bases; nucleotides outside the gene matches: 6. CDR1 is SGHAT and CDR2 is FQNNGV in the germline V gene. The complete variable domain, with remaining parts taken from reference TRBV11-2 and TRBJ2-7, reads EAGVAQSPRYKIIEKRQSVAFWCNPISGHATLYWYQQILGQGPKLLIQFQNNGVVDDSQLPKDRFSAERLKGVDSTLKIQPAKLEDSAVYLCASSLGAGEGEQYFGPGTRLTVT.

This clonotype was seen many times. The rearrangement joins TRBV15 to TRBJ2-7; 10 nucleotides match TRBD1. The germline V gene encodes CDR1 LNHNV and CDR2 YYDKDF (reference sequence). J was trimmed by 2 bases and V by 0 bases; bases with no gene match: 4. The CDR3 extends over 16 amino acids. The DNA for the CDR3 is TGTGCCACCAGCAGAGAGGGTGGGACAGGGGCCTACGAGCAGTACTTC. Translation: CATSREGGTGAYEQYF.